This is a list of T cell receptor beta chains from one sample in a study of Ad26.COV2.S vaccination and SARS-CoV-2 variants. Using immunoSEQ multiplex PCR, the repertoire was profiled, and TCRdb retains in-frame clones only, with some absent. The data hold under 600,000 clones, with about 88% observed a single time. Material: peripheral blood, obtained in a trial of Ad26.COV2.S vaccine versus placebo. These receptors came from a person aged 18 to 59 who received the Ad26.COV2.S COVID-19 vaccine or a placebo. CDR3s include the opening cysteine and the closing phenylalanine or tryptophan. Fields, in order: D gene, V gene, J gene, CDR3 protein. A D gene is named only where the DNA matches it firmly.

TRBD2	TRBV10-3	TRBJ2-1	CASQGGTSGYNEQFF
TRBD2	TRBV15	TRBJ2-1	CATSSLGGSPRSSYNEQFF
.	TRBV5-1	TRBJ1-2	CASSFQDSNYGYTF
.	TRBV10-1	TRBJ2-1	CASSEVGFPEQFF
.	TRBV5-1	TRBJ1-3	CASALGTGNTIYF
.	TRBV7-9	TRBJ1-6	CASSLVRGTALNSPLHF
TRBD2	TRBV11-2	TRBJ2-3	CASSLVGGRQFTDTQYF
.	TRBV27	TRBJ2-7	CASSFSEGHPYEQYF
.	TRBV2	TRBJ1-3	CASSEWFGNTIYF
.	TRBV2	TRBJ2-7	CASSQDRDEQYF
.	TRBV28	TRBJ1-2	CASRAGSSNYGYTF
.	TRBV5-4	TRBJ1-1	CASSLEQTEAFF
TRBD1	TRBV28	TRBJ2-7	CASSFPGTGGGEQYF
TRBD2	TRBV5-1	TRBJ2-3	CASSLAGTSPSVDTQYF
.	TRBV7-2	TRBJ1-3	CASSLGSHSGNTIYF
TRBD2	TRBV2	TRBJ2-3	CASSVRTSGSLNTQYF
.	TRBV27	TRBJ2-5	CASSSGQETQYF
.	TRBV19	TRBJ1-2	CASNSPDWGAPHGYTF
.	TRBV28	TRBJ2-3	CASRRTGLDTQYF
.	TRBV5-1	TRBJ2-2	CASSLYNGGGADGELFF
.	TRBV4-2	TRBJ2-5	CASSQDAGGANLGTQYF
.	TRBV10-3	TRBJ2-5	CASSGVRHETQYF
.	TRBV29-1	TRBJ2-3	CSVEVAEAPTDTQYF
.	TRBV14	TRBJ1-3	CASSQEQGAFSGNTIYF
.	TRBV10-3	TRBJ1-1	CAIGRQNTEAFF
.	TRBV18	TRBJ1-1	CASSPASWGAEAFF
TRBD1	TRBV7-9	TRBJ2-7	CASSLIGTGGEQYF